One and the same sample provided the 30 T cell receptor beta chains below, sequenced in a study of technical replicates of blood from a handful of donors. The method was immunoSEQ multiplex PCR; TCRdb's version includes in-frame clones alone and lacks a portion of them. The repertoire holds about 74,000 clones, with roughly 94% as singletons. The sample consisted of T cells isolated from PBMCs. The receptors originated from a human donor in good health.

The J gene is TRBJ1-1, the V gene TRBV11-2, with TRBD1 matching over 7 bases. Germline V CDR1 and CDR2: SGHAT, FQNNGV. The J segment lost 3 bases and the V segment lost 6 bases, leaving 13 bases of the junction unmatched. This CDR3 has 16 residues. The CDR3 DNA reads as TGTGCCAGCAGATCGACCTGGACAGGATCTGACACTGAAGCTTTCTTT. Translating it yields CASRSTWTGSDTEAFF.

The CDR3 loop is CAFLRGSGYTF. The CDR3 coding sequence is TGTGCCTTTCTAAGGGGATCTGGCTACACCTTC. V is TRBV30 and J is TRBJ1-2, with TRBD1 as a possible D gene (5 bases). This CDR3 region has 11 residues. Germline V gene sequence: CDR1 GTSNPN, CDR2 SVGIG (reference sequence). The V end lost 7 bases, the J end lost 7 bases, and 13 bases lay between the germline ends.

The rearrangement links TRBV28 to TRBJ1-4; 9 bases fit TRBD1. V lost 8 bases to trimming and J lost 7 bases; unmatched junction nucleotides: 5. This CDR3 is 13 amino acids long. Germline assignment: CDR1 MDHEN and CDR2 SYDVKM. CDR3: CASGTGGGEKLFF. Here the CDR3 DNA reads TGTGCCAGCGGAACAGGGGGCGGTGAAAAACTGTTTTTT.

V and J are TRBV12-2 and TRBJ2-7; the table's TRBD2 call for D was not verified on the DNA. TRBV12-2 is shown as a pseudogene. This CDR3 has 16 amino acids. CDR3 sequence (DNA): TGTGCAAGTCGCTTAGCGAGTTACGGGGGGACCTACGAGCAGTACTTC. As protein: CASRLASYGGTYEQYF.

The V call is TRBV7-3, the J call TRBJ2-1, with 9 bases aligning to TRBD2. Trimming cost V 5 bases and J 5 bases; bases outside gene matches: 7. The CDR3 is 15 residues long. Germline loops: CDR1 SGHTA, CDR2 FQGTGA. CDR3 nucleotides: TGTGCCAGCAGCCTACAGGCGGGGGGGCACAATGAGCAGTTCTTC. This encodes CASSLQAGGHNEQFF.

This chain joins TRBV11-3 and TRBJ2-1; 9 bases fit TRBD2. With 5 bases clipped from V and 9 bases from J, the junction kept 11 bases outside the gene matches. Per germline, CDR1 SGHNT and CDR2 YENEEA. The CDR3 contains 15 residues. The CDR3 coding sequence is TGTGCCAGCAGCCTTAGCGGGAGTATTATCGGTGAGCAGTTCTTC. This gives the protein CASSLSGSIIGEQFF.

The chain uses TRBV5-1 and TRBJ2-7, with TRBD2 matching over 10 bases. The ends lost 3 bases at V and 3 bases at J; junction bases unmatched: 6. Germline V gives CDR1 SGHRS, CDR2 YFSETQ. This CDR3 region has 15 residues. Here the CDR3 DNA reads TGCGCCAGCAGCTCGTCCGGGACTAGCGACTACGAGCAGTACTTC. This codes for CASSSSGTSDYEQYF.

This chain links TRBV18 with TRBJ1-1; 7 positions agree with TRBD1. The CDR3 sequence is 18 residues long. CDR1 KGHSH and CDR2 LQKENI come from the germline V gene. Trimming took 0 bases from V and 1 from J; bases not matched to a gene: 11. Here the CDR3 DNA reads TGTGCCAGCTCACCACCGAGGGGCGGACAGGCTTCGAACACTGAAGCTTTCTTT. Translation gives CASSPPRGGQASNTEAFF. The variable domain in full, with the rest retrieved from reference TRBV18 and TRBJ1-1, is NAGVMQNPRHLVRRRGQEARLRCSPMKGHSHVYWYRQLPEEGLKFMVYLQKENIIDESGMPKERFSAEFPKEGPSILRIQQVVRGDSAAYFCASSPPRGGQASNTEAFFGQGTRLTVV.

This clone showed up just once. The chain recombines TRBV28 with TRBJ2-7; tentative D call: TRBD1 (5 bases). The V end was cut by 5 bases, the J end by 1 base, with 12 bases between. The germline V gene encodes CDR1 MDHEN and CDR2 SYDVKM. The CDR3 covers 14 residues. CDR3 region: CASSTGTNSYEQYF. DNA of the CDR3: TGTGCCAGCAGTACAGGTACTAATTCCTACGAGCAGTACTTC.

CDR3: CASSLNDISSLDEQFF. CDR3 sequence (DNA): TGCGCCAGCAGCTTGAATGATATCTCTAGTCTCGATGAGCAGTTCTTC. The rearrangement links TRBV5-1 to TRBJ2-1; D remains unclear. This CDR3 spans 16 amino acids. V was shortened by 1 base and J by 8 bases, with 19 bases between the two germline ends. Germline V gene sequence: CDR1 SGHRS, CDR2 YFSETQ.

The CDR3 spells CASSATSGSYEQYF. In DNA form, the CDR3 reads TGTGCCAGCAGTGCAACTAGCGGGAGTTACGAGCAGTACTTC. V is TRBV25-1 and J is TRBJ2-7; 11 nucleotides agree with TRBD2. Germline values: CDR1 MGHDK, CDR2 SYGVNS. After removal of 4 bases from V and 4 bases from J, the junction contained 3 bases not matched to a gene. This CDR3 has 14 residues.

J is TRBJ1-5 and V is TRBV27; 7 nucleotides agree with TRBD1. In germline, CDR1 is MNHEY, CDR2 SMNVEV (reference sequence). The CDR3 length is 15 residues. The ends lost 4 bases at V and 1 base at J; junction bases unmatched: 4. The CDR3 here is CASSSGGPSNQPQHF. DNA for the CDR3: TGTGCCAGCAGTTCAGGGGGACCGAGCAATCAGCCCCAGCATTTT.

This sequence joins TRBV14 and TRBJ2-7; D call uncertain. The germline V gene encodes CDR1 SGHDN and CDR2 FVKESK. V was trimmed by 0 bases and J by 5 bases, leaving 20 bases between them. CDR3 length: 17 residues. The chain's CDR3 is CASSQDYFVTPRHEQYF. Written as DNA, the CDR3 is TGTGCCAGCAGCCAAGACTACTTTGTGACACCGAGACACGAGCAGTACTTC.

This chain links TRBV11-2 with TRBJ1-2, with a weak D call TRBD1 (5 bases). The CDR3 spans 17 residues. In germline, CDR1 is SGHAT, CDR2 FQNNGV. Between the trimmed V and J ends, which lost 1 base and 2 bases, there was a span of 17 bases. CDR3 sequence (DNA): TGTGCCAGCAGCTTAGCTATTATCGCACAGGAGAACTATGGCTACACCTTC. As protein: CASSLAIIAQENYGYTF.

The rearrangement joins TRBV4-1 to TRBJ2-1; D possibly corresponds to TRBD2 (6 bases). V shed 1 base and J shed 9 bases, with 19 bases lying between them. The CDR3 consists of 16 residues. CDR1 is MGHRA and CDR2 is YSYEKL in the germline V gene. The CDR3: CASSQVLAPRGAEQFF. The CDR3 DNA follows: TGCGCCAGCAGCCAAGTTCTAGCGCCCAGAGGTGCTGAGCAGTTCTTC.

This chain joins TRBV10-3 and TRBJ2-4; D remains ambiguous. The germline CDR1 and CDR2 sequences are ENHRY and SYGVKD. Trimming stripped 3 bases from V and 5 bases from J, with 8 bases between. This CDR3 has 13 residues. The CDR3 bases are TGTGCCATCAGTGACTCTCCGGAAAACATTCAGTACTTC. It specifies CAISDSPENIQYF.

The V gene is TRBV29-1, the J gene TRBJ1-5; TRBD1 might be the D (5 bases). CDR3 size: 13 residues. The V end lost 4 bases, the J end lost 1 base, and 8 bases lay between the germline ends. CDR1 is SQVTM, CDR2 ANQGSEA, per germline. The CDR3 sequence is CSVGGSSNQPQHF. CDR3 bases: TGCAGCGTTGGGGGCTCGAGCAATCAGCCCCAGCATTTT.

This clone was picked up one time. The chain has TRBV5-1 and TRBJ2-5; D not resolved. V was trimmed by 5 bases and J by 2 bases, leaving 19 bases between them. Germline lookup yields CDR1 SGHRS and CDR2 YFSETQ. This CDR3 has 16 residues. CDR3 DNA sequence: TGCGCCAGCAGGCCCCAAAATGGCGGAGAGCAAGAGACCCAGTACTTC. Amino acids: CASRPQNGGEQETQYF.

This rearrangement joins TRBV27 to TRBJ2-2; tentatively, D is TRBD2 (5 bases). V lost 8 bases and J 4 bases, leaving 26 bases between the germline ends. CDR1 and CDR2 from the germline V gene are MNHEY and SMNVEV (reference sequence). The CDR3 has 18 residues. The CDR3, as DNA: TGTGCCAGCGGTGGAGGACCCCTAAGTCGGTTTACCACCGGGGAGCTGTTTTTT. It yields the protein CASGGGPLSRFTTGELFF.

The chain combines TRBV7-3 with TRBJ1-1, with D uncertain. The CDR3 sequence is 13 residues long. The ends were cut back, 6 bases at V and 3 bases at J, with 11 bases in the middle. Germline V lookup: CDR1 SGHTA, CDR2 FQGTGA. The CDR3 coding sequence is TGTGCCAGCAGTCCTTTCCCCTACACTGAAGCTTTCTTT. It is translated as CASSPFPYTEAFF. Looking up the rest from reference TRBV7-3 and TRBJ1-1 gives the full variable domain: GAGVSQTPSNKVTEKGKYVELRCDPISGHTALYWYRQSLGQGPEFLIYFQGTGAADDSGLPNDRFFAVRPEGSVSTLKIQRTERGDSAVYLCASSPFPYTEAFFGQGTRLTVV.

V and J are TRBV7-9 and TRBJ2-4; 8 nucleotides align to TRBD1. The V gene's germline CDR1 is SEHNR and CDR2 FQNEAQ (reference sequence). The CDR3 totals 15 residues. Trimming took 5 bases from V and 3 from J; bases not matched to a gene: 6. CDR3 DNA sequence: TGTGCCAGCAGCCAGTTACAGGGGGACAAAAACATTCAGTACTTC. It codes for CASSQLQGDKNIQYF.

The chain has TRBV5-1 and TRBJ1-2, with TRBD1 matching over 9 bases. V lost 1 base to trimming and J lost 4 bases; unmatched junction nucleotides: 8. CDR1 is SGHRS and CDR2 is YFSETQ in the germline V gene. The CDR3 consists of 16 residues. The CDR3 here is CASSLMGQGAPYGYTF. In DNA, the CDR3 is TGCGCCAGCAGCTTGATGGGACAGGGAGCCCCCTATGGCTACACCTTC.

The chain joins TRBV5-1 to TRBJ2-1, with 7 bases identical to TRBD1. Per the germline V gene, CDR1 is SGHRS and CDR2 is YFSETQ. After removal of 4 bases from V and 4 bases from J, the junction contained 14 bases not matched to a gene. This CDR3 comprises 17 residues. The CDR3 is CASSQNRGRGYYNEQFF. The CDR3 nucleotides are TGCGCCAGCAGCCAAAACAGGGGCCGAGGGTATTACAATGAGCAGTTCTTC.

The rearrangement links TRBV5-1 to TRBJ2-1; 11 positions agree with TRBD1. CDR1 and CDR2 from the germline V gene are SGHRS and YFSETQ. The CDR3 has 15 residues. V lost 0 bases, J lost 9 bases, and 5 bases stayed unmatched. CDR3 amino acids: CASSLVDRGQVEQFF. Written as DNA, the CDR3 is TGCGCCAGCAGCTTGGTGGACAGGGGGCAGGTTGAGCAGTTCTTC.

The genes are TRBV7-2 and TRBJ1-5; no clear D. CDR1 SGHTA and CDR2 FQGNSA come from the germline V gene. The CDR3 is made up of 14 amino acids. Trimming cost V 1 base and J 0 bases, with 4 bases left between them. CDR3 residues: CASSLVGSNQPQHF. The CDR3 DNA follows: TGTGCCAGCAGCTTAGTCGGTAGCAATCAGCCCCAGCATTTT.

J is TRBJ2-7 and V is TRBV27; D gene uncertain. Trimming took off 5 bases at V and 2 bases at J, with 4 bases between the two ends. Germline assignment: CDR1 MNHEY and CDR2 SMNVEV (reference sequence). The CDR3 consists of 11 residues. The CDR3 DNA sequence: TGTGCCAGCAGTCCCGCCTACGAGCAGTACTTC. Its translation: CASSPAYEQYF.

This sequence joins TRBV6-1 and TRBJ2-7, with 10 bases aligning to TRBD2. Per germline, CDR1 MNHNS and CDR2 SASEGT. The CDR3 loop spans 15 amino acids. V shed 4 bases and J 2 bases; nucleotides not matched to a gene: 5. This CDR3 reads CASSVGTSETYEQYF. As DNA, the CDR3 is TGTGCCAGCAGTGTGGGGACTAGCGAGACCTACGAGCAGTACTTC.

This rearrangement joins TRBV7-9 to TRBJ1-3, with D possibly being TRBD1 (5 bases). Germline CDR1 reads SEHNR; CDR2 reads FQNEAQ (reference sequence). CDR3 length equals 15 residues. Trimming left V 5 bases short and J 0 bases short, with 11 bases between. Written as DNA, the CDR3 is TGTGCCAGCAGCCGCAGGGTCTCCTCTGGAAACACCATATATTTT. It is translated as CASSRRVSSGNTIYF.

This sequence joins TRBV15 and TRBJ2-5; possible D gene TRBD2, 6 bases. The ends were cut back, 0 bases at V and 5 bases at J, with 13 bases in the middle. CDR1 LNHNV and CDR2 YYDKDF come from the germline V gene (reference sequence). There are 15 residues in the CDR3. Here the CDR3 reads CATSREQAEGETQYF. The DNA for the CDR3 is TGTGCCACCAGCAGAGAACAGGCGGAGGGGGAGACCCAGTACTTC.

The J gene is TRBJ2-3, the V gene TRBV7-3; 10 bases agree with TRBD2. V lost 3 bases, J lost 6 bases, and 6 bases stayed unmatched. CDR3 length equals 15 residues. Germline assignment: CDR1 SGHTA and CDR2 FQGTGA. CDR3 in DNA: TGTGCCAGCAGCTTGGAGCGGGGGGGCTGGGATACGCAGTATTTT. Translating it yields CASSLERGGWDTQYF.